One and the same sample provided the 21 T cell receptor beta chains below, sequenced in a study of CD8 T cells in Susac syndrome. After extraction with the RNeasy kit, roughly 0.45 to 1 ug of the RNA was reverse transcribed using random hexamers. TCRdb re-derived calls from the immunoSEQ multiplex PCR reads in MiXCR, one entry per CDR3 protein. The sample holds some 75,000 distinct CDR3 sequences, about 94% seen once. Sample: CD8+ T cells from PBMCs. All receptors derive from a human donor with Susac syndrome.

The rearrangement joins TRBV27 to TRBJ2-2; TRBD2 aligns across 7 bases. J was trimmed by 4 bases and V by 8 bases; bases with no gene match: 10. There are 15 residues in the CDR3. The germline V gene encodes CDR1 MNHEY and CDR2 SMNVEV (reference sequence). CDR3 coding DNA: TGTGCCAGCGGCCTGGACGGCGGGGGCACCGGGGAGCTGTTTTTT. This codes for CASGLDGGGTGELFF.

CDR3 loop: CASSVGGAKNIQYF. The CDR3, as DNA: TGTGCCAGCAGTGTAGGGGGGGCCAAAAACATTCAGTACTTC. The gene calls are TRBV6-1 and TRBJ2-4, with D tentatively TRBD1 or TRBD2 (6 bases each). Trimming cost V 4 bases and J 1 base, with 8 bases left between them. CDR3 length: 14 residues. Per germline, CDR1 MNHNS and CDR2 SASEGT.

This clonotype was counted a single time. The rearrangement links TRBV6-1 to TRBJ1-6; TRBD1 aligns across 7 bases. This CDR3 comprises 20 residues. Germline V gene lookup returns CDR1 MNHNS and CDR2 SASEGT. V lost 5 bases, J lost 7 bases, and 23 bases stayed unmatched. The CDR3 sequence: CASSTFLGQSLPDGNSPLHF. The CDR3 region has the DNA TGTGCCAGCAGTACCTTTTTGGGACAGTCACTACCGGATGGGAATTCACCCCTCCACTTT.

Here the CDR3 DNA reads TGTGCCAGCAGGGAAGAAGACAGGGGTAACACTGAAGCTTTCTTT. The encoded protein is CASREEDRGNTEAFF. This chain links TRBV25-1 with TRBJ1-1, with 8 bases aligning to TRBD1. This CDR3 region has 15 residues. Trimming cost V 6 bases and J 2 bases; bases outside gene matches: 8. Germline V gene lookup returns CDR1 MGHDK and CDR2 SYGVNS.

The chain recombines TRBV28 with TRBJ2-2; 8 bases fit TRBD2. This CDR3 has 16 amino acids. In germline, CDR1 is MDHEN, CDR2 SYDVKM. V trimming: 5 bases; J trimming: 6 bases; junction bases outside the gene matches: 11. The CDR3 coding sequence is TGTGCCAGCAGTGGTGCCGGGACTAGTAGGGCCGGGGAGCTGTTTTTT. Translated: CASSGAGTSRAGELFF.

The CDR3 region is CASARSGGWNEQFF. As DNA, the CDR3 is TGTGCCAGCGCTCGTAGCGGGGGGTGGAATGAGCAGTTCTTC. This chain links TRBV7-3 with TRBJ2-1; 10 bases agree with TRBD2. J lost 7 bases, V lost 8 bases, and 8 bases had no gene match. The germline V gene has CDR1 SGHTA and CDR2 FQGTGA. The CDR3 runs to 14 residues.

CDR3 DNA: TGCAGCGCTCTGGGCGAGGAAGGTGATGAAAAACTGTTTTTT. This translates into CSALGEEGDEKLFF. The V call is TRBV29-1, the J call TRBJ1-4; D is unclear. The germline V and J ends were trimmed by 7 bases and 6 bases, with 18 bases remaining between them. CDR1 and CDR2 (germline): SQVTM, ANQGSEA. This CDR3 contains 14 residues. The whole variable domain, remainder taken from reference TRBV29-1 and TRBJ1-4, is SAVISQKPSRDICQRGTSLTIQCQVDSQVTMMFWYRQQPGQSLTLIATANQGSEATYESGFVIDKFPISRPNLTFSTLTVSNMSPEDSSIYLCSALGEEGDEKLFFGSGTQLSVL.

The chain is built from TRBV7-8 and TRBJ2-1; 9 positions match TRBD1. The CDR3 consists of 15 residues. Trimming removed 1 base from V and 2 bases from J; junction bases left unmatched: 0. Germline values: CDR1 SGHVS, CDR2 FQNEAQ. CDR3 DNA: TGTGCCAGCAGCTTAGGACAGGGGGCCTACAATGAGCAGTTCTTC. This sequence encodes CASSLGQGAYNEQFF.

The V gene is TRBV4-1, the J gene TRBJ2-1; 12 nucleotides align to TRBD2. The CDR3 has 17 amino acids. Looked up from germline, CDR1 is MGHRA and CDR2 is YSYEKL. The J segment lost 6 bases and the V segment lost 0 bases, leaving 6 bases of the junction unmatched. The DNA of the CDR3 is TGCGCCAGCAGCCAAGACCCCCTAGCGGGAGGGCTCAATGAGCAGTTCTTC. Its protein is CASSQDPLAGGLNEQFF.

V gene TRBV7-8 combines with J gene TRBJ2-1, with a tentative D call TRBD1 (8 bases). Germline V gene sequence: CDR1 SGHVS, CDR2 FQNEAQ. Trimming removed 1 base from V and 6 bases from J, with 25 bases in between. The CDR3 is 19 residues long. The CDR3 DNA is TGTGCCAGCAGCTTAGAGGGCAGGGGGCGAGAGAAGCGGGGCAATGAGCAGTTCTTC. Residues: CASSLEGRGREKRGNEQFF.

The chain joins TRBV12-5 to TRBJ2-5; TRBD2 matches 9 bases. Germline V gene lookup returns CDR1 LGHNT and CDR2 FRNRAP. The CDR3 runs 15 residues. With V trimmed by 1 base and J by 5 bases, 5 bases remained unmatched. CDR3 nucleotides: TGTGCTAGTGGTTTGGGTTCTGGACTAGCGGAGACCCAGTACTTC. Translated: CASGLGSGLAETQYF.

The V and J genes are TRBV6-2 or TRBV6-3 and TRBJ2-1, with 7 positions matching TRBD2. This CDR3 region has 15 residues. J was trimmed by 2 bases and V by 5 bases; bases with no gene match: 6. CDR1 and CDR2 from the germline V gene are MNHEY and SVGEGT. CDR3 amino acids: CASSKREGTYNEQFF. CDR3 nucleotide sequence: TGTGCCAGCAGTAAGAGGGAGGGAACCTACAATGAGCAGTTCTTC.

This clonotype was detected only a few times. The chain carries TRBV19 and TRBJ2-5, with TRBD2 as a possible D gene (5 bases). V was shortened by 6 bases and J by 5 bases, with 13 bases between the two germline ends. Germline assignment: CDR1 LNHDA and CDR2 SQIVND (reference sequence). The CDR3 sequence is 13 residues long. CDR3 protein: CASREGSQETQYF. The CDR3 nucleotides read TGTGCCAGTAGAGAGGGTTCACAGGAGACCCAGTACTTC.

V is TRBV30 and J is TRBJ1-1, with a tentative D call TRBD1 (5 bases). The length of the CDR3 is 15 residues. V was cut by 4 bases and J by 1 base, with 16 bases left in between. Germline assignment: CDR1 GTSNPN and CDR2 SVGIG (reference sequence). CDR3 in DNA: TGTGCCTGGAAAAGGGGACCCGGCGGGAACACTGAAGCTTTCTTT. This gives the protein CAWKRGPGGNTEAFF.

CDR3 sequence reads: CASSDIGDRGGLDYGYTF. Here the CDR3 DNA reads TGTGCCAGCAGTGACATAGGGGACAGGGGGGGTTTGGACTATGGCTACACCTTC. This rearrangement joins TRBV25-1 to TRBJ1-2; TRBD1 agrees at 11 bases. This CDR3 has 18 residues. Germline V gives CDR1 MGHDK, CDR2 SYGVNS. The V gene end was trimmed by 3 bases and the J gene end by 3 bases; junction bases not matched to a gene: 12.

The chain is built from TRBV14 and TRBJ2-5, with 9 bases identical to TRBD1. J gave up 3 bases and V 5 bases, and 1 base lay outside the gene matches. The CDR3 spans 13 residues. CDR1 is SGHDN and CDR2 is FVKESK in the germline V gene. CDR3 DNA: TGTGCCAGCAGCTGGACAGGGGAAGAGACCCAGTACTTC. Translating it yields CASSWTGEETQYF.

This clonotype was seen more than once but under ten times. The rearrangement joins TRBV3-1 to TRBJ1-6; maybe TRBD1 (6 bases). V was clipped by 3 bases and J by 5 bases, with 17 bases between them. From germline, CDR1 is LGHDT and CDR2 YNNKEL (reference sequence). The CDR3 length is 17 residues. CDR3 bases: TGTGCCAGCAGCCACCCCACAGGGTCTGGCGATAATTCACCCCTCCACTTT. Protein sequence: CASSHPTGSGDNSPLHF.

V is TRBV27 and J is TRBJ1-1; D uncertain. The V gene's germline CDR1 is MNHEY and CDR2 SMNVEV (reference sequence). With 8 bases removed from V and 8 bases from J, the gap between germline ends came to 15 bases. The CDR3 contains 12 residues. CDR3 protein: CASSPRASEAFF. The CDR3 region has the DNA TGTGCCAGCTCTCCTCGGGCCTCCGAAGCTTTCTTT.

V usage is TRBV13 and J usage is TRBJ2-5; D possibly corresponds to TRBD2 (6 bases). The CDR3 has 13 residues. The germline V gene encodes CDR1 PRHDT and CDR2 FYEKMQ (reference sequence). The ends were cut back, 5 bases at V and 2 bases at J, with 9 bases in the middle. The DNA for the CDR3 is TGTGCCAGCAGCCCCCGGGAGCAAGAGACCCAGTACTTC. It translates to CASSPREQETQYF.

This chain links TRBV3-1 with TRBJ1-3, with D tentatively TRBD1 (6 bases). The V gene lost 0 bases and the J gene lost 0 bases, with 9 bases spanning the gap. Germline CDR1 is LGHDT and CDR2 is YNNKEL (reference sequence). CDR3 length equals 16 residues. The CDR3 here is CASSQEQGPSGNTIYF. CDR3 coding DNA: TGTGCCAGCAGCCAAGAACAGGGCCCCTCTGGAAACACCATATATTTT.

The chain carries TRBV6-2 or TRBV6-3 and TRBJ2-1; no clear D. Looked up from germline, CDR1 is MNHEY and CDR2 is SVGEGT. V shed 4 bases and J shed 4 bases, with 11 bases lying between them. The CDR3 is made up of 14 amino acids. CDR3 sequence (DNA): TGTGCCAGCAGTTCCAGCGTACCGTACAATGAGCAGTTCTTC. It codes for CASSSSVPYNEQFF.